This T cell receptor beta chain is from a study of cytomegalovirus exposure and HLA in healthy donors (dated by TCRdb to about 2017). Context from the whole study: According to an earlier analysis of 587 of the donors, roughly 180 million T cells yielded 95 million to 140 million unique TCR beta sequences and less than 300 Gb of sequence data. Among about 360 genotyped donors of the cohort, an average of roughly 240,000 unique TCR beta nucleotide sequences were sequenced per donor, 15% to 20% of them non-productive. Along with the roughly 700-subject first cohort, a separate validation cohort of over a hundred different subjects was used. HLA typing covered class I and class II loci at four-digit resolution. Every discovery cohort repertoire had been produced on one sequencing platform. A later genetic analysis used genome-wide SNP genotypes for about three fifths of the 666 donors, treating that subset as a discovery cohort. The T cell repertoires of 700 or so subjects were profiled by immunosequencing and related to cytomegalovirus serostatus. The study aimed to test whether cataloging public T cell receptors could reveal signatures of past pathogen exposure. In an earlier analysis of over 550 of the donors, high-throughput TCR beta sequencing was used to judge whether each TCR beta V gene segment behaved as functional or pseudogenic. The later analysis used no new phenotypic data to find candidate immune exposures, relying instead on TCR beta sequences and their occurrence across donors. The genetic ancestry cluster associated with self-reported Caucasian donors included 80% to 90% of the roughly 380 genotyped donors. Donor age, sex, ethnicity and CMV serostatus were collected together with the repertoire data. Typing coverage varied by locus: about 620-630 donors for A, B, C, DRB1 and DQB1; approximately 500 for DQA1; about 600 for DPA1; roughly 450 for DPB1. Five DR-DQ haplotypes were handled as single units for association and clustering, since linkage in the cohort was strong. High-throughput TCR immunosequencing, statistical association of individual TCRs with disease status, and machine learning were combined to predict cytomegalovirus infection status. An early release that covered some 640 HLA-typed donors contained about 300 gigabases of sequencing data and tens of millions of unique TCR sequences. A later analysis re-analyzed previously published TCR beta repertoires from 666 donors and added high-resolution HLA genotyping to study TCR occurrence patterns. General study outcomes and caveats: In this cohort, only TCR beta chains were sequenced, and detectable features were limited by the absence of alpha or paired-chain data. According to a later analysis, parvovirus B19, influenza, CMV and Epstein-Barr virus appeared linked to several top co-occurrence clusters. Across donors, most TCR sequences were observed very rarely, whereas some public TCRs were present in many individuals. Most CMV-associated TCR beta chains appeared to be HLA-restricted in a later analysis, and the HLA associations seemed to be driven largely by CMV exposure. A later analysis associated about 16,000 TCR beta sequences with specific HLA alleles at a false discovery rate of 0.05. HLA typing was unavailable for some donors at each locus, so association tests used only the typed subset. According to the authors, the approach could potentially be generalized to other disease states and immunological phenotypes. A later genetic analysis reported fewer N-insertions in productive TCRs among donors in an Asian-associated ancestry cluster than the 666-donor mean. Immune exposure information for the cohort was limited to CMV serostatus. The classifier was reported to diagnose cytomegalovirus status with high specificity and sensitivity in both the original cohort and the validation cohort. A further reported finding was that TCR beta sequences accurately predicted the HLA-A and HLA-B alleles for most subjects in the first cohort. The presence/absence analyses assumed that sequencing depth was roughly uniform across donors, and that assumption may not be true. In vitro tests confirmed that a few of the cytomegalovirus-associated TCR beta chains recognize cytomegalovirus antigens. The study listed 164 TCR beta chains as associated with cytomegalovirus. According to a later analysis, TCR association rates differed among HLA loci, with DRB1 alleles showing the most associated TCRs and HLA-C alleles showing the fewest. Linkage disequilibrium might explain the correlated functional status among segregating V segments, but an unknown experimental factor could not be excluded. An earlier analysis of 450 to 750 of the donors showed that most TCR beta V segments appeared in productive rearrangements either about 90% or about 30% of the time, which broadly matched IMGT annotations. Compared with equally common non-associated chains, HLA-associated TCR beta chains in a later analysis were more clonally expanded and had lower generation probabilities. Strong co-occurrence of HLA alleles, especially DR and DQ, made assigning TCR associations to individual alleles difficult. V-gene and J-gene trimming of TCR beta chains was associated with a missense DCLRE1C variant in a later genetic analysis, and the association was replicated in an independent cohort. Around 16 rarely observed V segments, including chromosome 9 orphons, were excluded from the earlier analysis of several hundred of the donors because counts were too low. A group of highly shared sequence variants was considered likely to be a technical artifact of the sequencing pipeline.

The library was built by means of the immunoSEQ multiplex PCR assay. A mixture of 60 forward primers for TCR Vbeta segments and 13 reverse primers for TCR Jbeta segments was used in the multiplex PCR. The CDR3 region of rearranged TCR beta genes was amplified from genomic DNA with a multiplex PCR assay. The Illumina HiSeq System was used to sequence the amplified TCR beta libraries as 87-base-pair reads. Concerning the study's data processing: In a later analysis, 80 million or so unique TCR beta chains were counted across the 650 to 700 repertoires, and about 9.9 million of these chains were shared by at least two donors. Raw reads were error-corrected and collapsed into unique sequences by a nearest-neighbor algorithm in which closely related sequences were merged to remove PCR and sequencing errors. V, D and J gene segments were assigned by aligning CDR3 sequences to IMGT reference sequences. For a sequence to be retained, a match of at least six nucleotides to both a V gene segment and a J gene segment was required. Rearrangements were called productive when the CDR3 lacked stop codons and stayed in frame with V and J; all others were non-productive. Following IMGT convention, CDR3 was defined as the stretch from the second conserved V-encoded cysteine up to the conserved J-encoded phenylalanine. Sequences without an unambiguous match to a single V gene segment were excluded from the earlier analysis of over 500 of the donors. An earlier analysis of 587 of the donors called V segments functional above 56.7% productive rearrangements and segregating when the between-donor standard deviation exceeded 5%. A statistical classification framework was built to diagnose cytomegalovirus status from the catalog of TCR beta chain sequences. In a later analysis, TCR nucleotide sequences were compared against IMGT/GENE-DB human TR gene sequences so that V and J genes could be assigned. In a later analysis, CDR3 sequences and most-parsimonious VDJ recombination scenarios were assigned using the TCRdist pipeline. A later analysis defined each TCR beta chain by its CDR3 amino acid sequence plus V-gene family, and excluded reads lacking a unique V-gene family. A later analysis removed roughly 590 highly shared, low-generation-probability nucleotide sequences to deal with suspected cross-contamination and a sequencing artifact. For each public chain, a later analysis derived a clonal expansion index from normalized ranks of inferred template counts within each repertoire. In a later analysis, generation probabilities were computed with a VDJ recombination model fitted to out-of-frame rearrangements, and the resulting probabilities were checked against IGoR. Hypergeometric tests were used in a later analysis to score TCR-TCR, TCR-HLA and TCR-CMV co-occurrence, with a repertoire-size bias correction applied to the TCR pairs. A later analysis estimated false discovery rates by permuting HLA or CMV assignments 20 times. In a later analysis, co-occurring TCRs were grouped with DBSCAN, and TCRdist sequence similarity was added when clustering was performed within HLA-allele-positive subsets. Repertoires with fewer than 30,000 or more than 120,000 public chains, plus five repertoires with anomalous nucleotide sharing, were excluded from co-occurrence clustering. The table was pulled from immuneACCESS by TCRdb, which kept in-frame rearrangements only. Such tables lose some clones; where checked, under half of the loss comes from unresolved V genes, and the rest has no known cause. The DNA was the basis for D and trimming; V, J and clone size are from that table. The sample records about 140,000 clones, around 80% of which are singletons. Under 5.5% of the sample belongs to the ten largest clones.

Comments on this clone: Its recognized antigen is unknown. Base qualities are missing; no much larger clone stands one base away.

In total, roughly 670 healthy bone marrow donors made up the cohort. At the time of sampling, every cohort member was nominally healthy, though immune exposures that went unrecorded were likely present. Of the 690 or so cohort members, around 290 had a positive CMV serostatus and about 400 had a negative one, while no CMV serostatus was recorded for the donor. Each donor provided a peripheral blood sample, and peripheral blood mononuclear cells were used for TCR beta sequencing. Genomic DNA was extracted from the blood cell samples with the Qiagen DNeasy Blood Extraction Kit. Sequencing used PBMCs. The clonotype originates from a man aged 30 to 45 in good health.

This receptor has the CDR3 CASSVVGQGAFEQFF. The DNA is TGTGCCAGCAGCGTAGTGGGACAGGGGGCGTTTGAGCAGTTCTTC. The chain uses TRBV27 and TRBJ2-1, with TRBD1 identical over 12 junction bases. The CDR3, cysteine through phenylalanine, is 15 amino acids long. Only the CDR3 region is kept as DNA, spanning 45 bases read in frame from base 1. Trimmed from V: 6 bases; trimmed from J: 9 bases; junction bases lacking a gene match: 9. CDR1 MNHEY and CDR2 SMNVEV are derived from the germline V gene (reference sequence).